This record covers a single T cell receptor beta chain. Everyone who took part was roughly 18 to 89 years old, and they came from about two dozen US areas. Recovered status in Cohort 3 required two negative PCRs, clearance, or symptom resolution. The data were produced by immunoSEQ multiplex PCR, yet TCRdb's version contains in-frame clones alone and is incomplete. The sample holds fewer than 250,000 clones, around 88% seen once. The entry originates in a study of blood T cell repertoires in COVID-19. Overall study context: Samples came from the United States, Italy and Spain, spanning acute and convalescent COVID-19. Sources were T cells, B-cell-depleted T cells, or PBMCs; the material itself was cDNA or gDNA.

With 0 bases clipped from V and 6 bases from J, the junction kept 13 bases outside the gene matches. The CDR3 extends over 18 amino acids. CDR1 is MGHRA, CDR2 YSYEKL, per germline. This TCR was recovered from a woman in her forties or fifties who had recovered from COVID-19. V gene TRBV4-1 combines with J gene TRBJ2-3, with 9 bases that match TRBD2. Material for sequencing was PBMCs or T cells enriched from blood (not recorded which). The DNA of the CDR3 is TGCGCCAGCAGCCAAGATCGGATGAGCGGCGGGAGGGCCGATACGCAGTATTTT. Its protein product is CASSQDRMSGGRADTQYF.